Listed here are 9 T cell receptor beta chains from one sample, sequenced in a study of T cells in Graves' hyperthyroidism and ophthalmopathy. TCR beta CDR3 regions were amplified from RNA transcripts. The HTBI primer set drove a first-round RT-PCR of the TCR CDR3. TCRdb used MiXCR to reprocess the multiplex PCR reads, holding one entry per CDR3 protein. The sample lists 250,000 to 300,000 distinct CDR3 sequences, less than 20% occurring once. The sequenced sample consisted of blood. The receptors come from a man aged 45-60 years with Graves' ophthalmopathy.

This clonotype came up many times. This chain uses TRBV28 with TRBJ1-6; 9 nucleotides align to TRBD1. Germline V gene data show CDR1 as MDHEN and CDR2 as SYDVKM. V trimming: 4 bases; J trimming: 7 bases; junction bases outside the gene matches: 2. The length of the CDR3 is 14 residues. CDR3 coding DNA: TGTGCCAGCAGTTGGGACAGGGAGAATTCACCCCTCCACTTT. Translation: CASSWDRENSPLHF.

In its sample, this clonotype was seen many times. V and J are TRBV5-1 and TRBJ2-3; D gene uncertain. Germline CDR1 SGHRS, CDR2 YFSETQ. Trimming took 3 bases from V and 0 from J, leaving 11 bases between them. This CDR3 region has 15 residues. The CDR3 DNA follows: TGCGCCAGCAGCTCCTTGACGGGTAGCACAGATACGCAGTATTTT. Translation: CASSSLTGSTDTQYF.

The sample holds a few counts of this clonotype. The chain recombines TRBV7-3 with TRBJ2-3; a possible D gene is TRBD2 (6 bases). Germline values: CDR1 SGHTA, CDR2 FQGTGA. This CDR3 region has 15 residues. V lost 0 bases to trimming and J lost 1 base, with 8 bases between them. In nucleotides, the CDR3 is TGTGCCAGCAGCTTAACCCCTAGCGGCACAGATACGCAGTATTTT. Amino acids: CASSLTPSGTDTQYF. The full variable domain, completed using reference TRBV7-3 and TRBJ2-3, is GAGVSQTPSNKVTEKGKYVELRCDPISGHTALYWYRQSLGQGPEFLIYFQGTGAADDSGLPNDRFFAVRPEGSVSTLKIQRTERGDSAVYLCASSLTPSGTDTQYFGPGTRLTVL.

This clonotype was recorded many times. The chain links TRBV2 to TRBJ2-2, with D unclear. This CDR3 contains 13 residues. Trimming shortened V by 5 bases and J by 7 bases, and 11 bases separated the two germline ends. From germline, CDR1 is SNHLY and CDR2 FYNNEI. CDR3 nucleotide sequence: TGTGCCAGCAGTCAAGACACAGTCGGGGAGCTGTTTTTT. Translated: CASSQDTVGELFF.

This clonotype has a handful of counts. The rearrangement links TRBV27 to TRBJ1-5, with D perhaps matching TRBD1 (6 bases). This CDR3 has 13 amino acids. Trimming took 11 bases from V and 5 from J, leaving 16 bases between them. Germline values: CDR1 MNHEY, CDR2 SMNVEV (reference sequence). The CDR3 nucleotides read TGTGCCCCCGGGAGAGGGGGAGATCAGCCCCAGCATTTT. This codes for CAPGRGGDQPQHF.

This clonotype was seen at least ten times. The rearrangement links TRBV12-3 or TRBV12-4 to TRBJ2-1; D is perhaps TRBD2 (6 bases). The CDR3 sequence is 13 residues long. V shed 7 bases and J shed 6 bases, with 13 bases lying between them. The CDR3 protein is CASNGGGGNEQFF. The DNA of the CDR3 is TGTGCCAGCAACGGGGGAGGAGGCAATGAGCAGTTCTTC.

V usage is TRBV6-1 and J usage is TRBJ2-1; no reliable D call. Germline-derived CDR1 and CDR2 are MNHNS and SASEGT. This CDR3 contains 16 residues. The V gene lost 2 bases and the J gene lost 0 bases, with 11 bases spanning the gap. The CDR3 here is CASSEQSQSSYNEQFF. CDR3 sequence (DNA): TGTGCCAGCAGTGAACAGTCACAGAGCTCCTACAATGAGCAGTTCTTC.

This clonotype was picked up many times. In DNA form, the CDR3 reads TGCAGTGCTAGACCGGATTCCTACGAGCAGTACTTC. Protein sequence: CSARPDSYEQYF. V is TRBV20-1 and J is TRBJ2-7; D uncertain. The V and J ends lost 2 bases and 1 base respectively, with 6 bases between them. The CDR3 covers 12 residues. Germline CDR1 DFQATT, CDR2 SNEGSKA (reference sequence).

The chain couples TRBV27 to TRBJ1-1; D is possibly TRBD1 (5 bases). CDR3 size: 15 residues. The V gene's germline CDR1 is MNHEY and CDR2 SMNVEV (reference sequence). Between the trimmed V and J ends, which lost 0 bases and 4 bases, there was a span of 12 bases. CDR3: CASSLSAGTSTEAFF. The CDR3 DNA reads TGTGCCAGCAGTTTATCGGCCGGGACTTCCACTGAAGCTTTCTTT.